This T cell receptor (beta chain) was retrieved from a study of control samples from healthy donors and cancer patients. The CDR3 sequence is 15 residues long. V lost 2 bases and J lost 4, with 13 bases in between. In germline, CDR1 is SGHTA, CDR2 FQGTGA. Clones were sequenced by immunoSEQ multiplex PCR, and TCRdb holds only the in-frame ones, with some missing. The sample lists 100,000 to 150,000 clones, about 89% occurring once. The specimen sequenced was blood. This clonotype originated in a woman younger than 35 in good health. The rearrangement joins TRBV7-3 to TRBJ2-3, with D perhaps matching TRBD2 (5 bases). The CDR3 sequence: CASSLAGGAADTQYF. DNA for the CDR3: TGTGCCAGCAGCTTAGCAGGTGGAGCGGCAGATACGCAGTATTTT.